This entry concerns a single TCR beta chain. As handled by the study authors: Amplified reference gene primers provided the basis for estimating nucleated cell counts. Sequencing used immunoSEQ multiplex PCR; TCRdb keeps in-frame clones, though not all of them. V and J calls and clone size are as listed in that table; D and trimming were resolved from the DNA. The sample shows under 400,000 clones, roughly 87% of them seen only once. The sample originates from a study of blood T cell repertoires in COVID-19. In the study overall: Samples representing acute and convalescent COVID-19 were sourced from the United States, Italy and Spain. The analysed material was cDNA or gDNA that came from T cells, B-cell-depleted T cells, or PBMCs.

The CDR3 extends over 20 amino acids. The J segment lost 5 bases and the V segment lost 6 bases, leaving 23 bases of the junction unmatched. Germline-derived CDR1 and CDR2 are MDHEN and SYDVKM. Seattle patients were enrolled while actively infected and followed longitudinally. The sample consisted of peripheral blood. This chain links TRBV28 with TRBJ1-5; 9 nucleotides line up with TRBD1. This TCR derives from a woman between 55 and 75 years old with COVID-19, enrolled during active disease. The CDR3 loop is CASSIGGTGTGQGTDQPQHF. CDR3 nucleotides: TGTGCCAGCAGCATAGGGGGCACTGGAACCGGACAGGGGACCGATCAGCCCCAGCATTTT. The whole variable domain, filled in from reference TRBV28 and TRBJ1-5, reads DVKVTQSSRYLVKRTGEKVFLECVQDMDHENMFWYRQDPGLGLRLIYFSYDVKMKEKGDIPEGYSVSREKKERFSLILESASTNQTSMYLCASSIGGTGTGQGTDQPQHFGDGTRLSIL.